The 13 T cell receptor beta chains listed next were all sequenced from one sample in a study of Ad26.COV2.S vaccination and SARS-CoV-2 variants. Sequenced by immunoSEQ multiplex PCR; TCRdb stores in-frame clones only, minus some. This table holds fewer than 800,000 clones, 70% to 90% found once. Sample treatment: some 19 received Ad26.COV2.S at low or high dose, single or two shots; 5 received placebo; per-sample allocation not given. On day 63 after the first injection, vaccine and placebo recipients gave samples. The sequencing here drew on peripheral blood, taken in a trial of Ad26.COV2.S vaccine versus placebo. These TCRs come from a person between 18 and 60 years old who received the Ad26.COV2.S COVID-19 vaccine or a placebo.

The chain is built from TRBV4-3 and TRBJ1-1; D is unclear. Trimming shortened V by 0 bases and J by 5 bases, and 16 bases separated the two germline ends. Germline V CDR1 and CDR2: LGHNA, YSLEER. The CDR3 sequence is 16 residues long. The DNA of the CDR3 is TGCGCCAGCAGCCAAGAAGGGTCAGTTCCTTTAACTGAAGCTTTCTTT. As protein: CASSQEGSVPLTEAFF.

Comments on this clone: Additional DNA sequences in this sample encode the identical CDR3. The V and J genes are TRBV5-1 and TRBJ2-7, with D perhaps TRBD1 or TRBD2 (5 bases each). V lost 0 bases and J 4 bases, leaving 11 bases between the germline ends. Germline V gene lookup returns CDR1 SGHRS and CDR2 YFSETQ. The CDR3 spans 14 residues. CDR3 bases: TGCGCCAGCAGCTTGGAGGGGTGGGGGTACGAGCAGTACTTC. Translating gives CASSLEGWGYEQYF.

The V gene is TRBV21-1, the J gene TRBJ1-2; the table gives TRBD1 as D, unverified against the DNA. TRBV21-1 has pseudogene status. This CDR3 comprises 21 residues. The CDR3 sequence is CASSKVKLWFGRGECSYGYTF. In nucleotides, the CDR3 is TGTGCCAGCAGCAAAGTTAAACTTTGGTTCGGCAGGGGGGAGTGTAGCTATGGCTACACCTTC.

This chain links TRBV7-8 with TRBJ2-7, with D possibly matching TRBD1 (5 bases). This CDR3 has 14 residues. V shed 2 bases and J shed 2 bases, with 10 bases lying between them. From germline, CDR1 is SGHVS and CDR2 FQNEAQ. The CDR3 region has the DNA TGTGCCAGCAGCTTAAGCCAGGGAACCTACGAGCAGTACTTC. This gives the protein CASSLSQGTYEQYF. The entire variable domain, with the rest obtained from reference TRBV7-8 and TRBJ2-7, is as follows: GAGVSQSPRYKVAKRGQDVALRCDPISGHVSLFWYQQALGQGPEFLTYFQNEAQLDKSGLPSDRFFAERPEGSVSTLKIQRTQQEDSAVYLCASSLSQGTYEQYFGPGTRLTVT.

This chain connects TRBV11-2 to TRBJ2-5; D is unclear. The CDR3 covers 16 residues. The V end lost 5 bases, the J end lost 0 bases, and 16 bases lay between the germline ends. The germline V gene has CDR1 SGHAT and CDR2 FQNNGV. This CDR3 reads CASSPPIQQYQETQYF. Written as DNA, the CDR3 is TGTGCCAGCAGCCCCCCTATACAGCAATACCAAGAGACCCAGTACTTC.

This chain connects TRBV3-1 (or the pseudogene TRBV3-2) to TRBJ2-7; 7 bases fit TRBD2. The junction had 9 bases not matched to a gene; V was cut back by 3 bases and J by 7 bases. The CDR3 extends over 14 amino acids. Germline V lookup: CDR1 LGHDT, CDR2 YNNKEL (reference sequence). DNA of the CDR3: TGTGCCAGCAGCCATATGGCGGGAGTGGGGGAGCAGTACTTC. Protein sequence: CASSHMAGVGEQYF.

V and J are TRBV30 and TRBJ1-3; D unclear. Germline CDR1 is GTSNPN and CDR2 is SVGIG (reference sequence). Trimming shortened V by 7 bases and J by 2 bases, and 12 bases separated the two germline ends. The length of the CDR3 is 13 residues. The CDR3 sequence is CASIGSTGNTIYF. In nucleotides, the CDR3 is TGTGCCTCCATCGGCAGCACTGGAAACACCATATATTTT.

The chain joins TRBV7-2 to TRBJ2-3; tentative D call: TRBD1 (5 bases). The CDR3 totals 17 residues. Per germline, CDR1 SGHTA and CDR2 FQGNSA. V was clipped by 5 bases and J by 4 bases, with 22 bases between them. CDR3 sequence (DNA): TGTGCCAGCAGCCTCAGACAGTTTAGTGGCACAGCAGATACGCAGTATTTT. The encoded protein is CASSLRQFSGTADTQYF.

The J gene is TRBJ2-3, the V gene TRBV4-3; D perhaps matches TRBD2 (7 bases). Per germline, CDR1 LGHNA and CDR2 YSLEER. V lost 0 bases, J lost 3 bases, and 16 bases lay in between. This CDR3 region has 17 residues. The DNA for the CDR3 is TGCGCCAGCAGCCAAGATCATCGGGGGGCGAGGACAGATACGCAGTATTTT. This translates into CASSQDHRGARTDTQYF.

The chain links TRBV30 to TRBJ1-6, with a tentative D call TRBD1 (5 bases). In germline, CDR1 is GTSNPN, CDR2 SVGIG (reference sequence). Trimming cost V 0 bases and J 7 bases, with 16 bases left between them. The CDR3 totals 16 residues. The CDR3 nucleotides read TGTGCCTGGAGTGTACTATCCCGGGGACCCAATTCACCCCTCCACTTT. This codes for CAWSVLSRGPNSPLHF.

The chain combines TRBV14 with TRBJ1-4; tentatively, D is TRBD1 (6 bases). Per germline, CDR1 SGHDN and CDR2 FVKESK. The V end was cut by 0 bases, the J end by 5 bases, with 7 bases between. CDR3 length: 14 amino acids. CDR3 sequence reads: CASSQDGGNEKLFF. The DNA of the CDR3 is TGTGCCAGCAGCCAAGATGGGGGCAATGAAAAACTGTTTTTT. The full variable domain, with the rest looked up from reference TRBV14 and TRBJ1-4, is EAGVTQFPSHSVIEKGQTVTLRCDPISGHDNLYWYRRVMGKEIKFLLHFVKESKQDESGMPNNRFLAERTGGTYSTLKVQPAELEDSGVYFCASSQDGGNEKLFFGSGTQLSVL.

This sequence joins TRBV4-3 and TRBJ1-1; D call uncertain. Trimming took 1 base from V and 1 from J, leaving 4 bases between them. The CDR3 runs 13 residues. Germline V gives CDR1 LGHNA, CDR2 YSLEER. Here the CDR3 DNA reads TGCGCCAGCAGCCAAGTCCGGAACACTGAAGCTTTCTTT. Its protein product is CASSQVRNTEAFF.

CDR3 protein: CASSRQINTGELFF. CDR3 sequence (DNA): TGTGCCAGCAGCCGACAGATAAACACCGGGGAGCTGTTTTTT. The rearrangement links TRBV3-1 (or the pseudogene TRBV3-2) to TRBJ2-2, with a weak D call TRBD1 (5 bases). The CDR3 spans 14 residues. Trimming took off 4 bases at V and 2 bases at J, with 8 bases between the two ends. Germline V lookup: CDR1 LGHDT, CDR2 YNNKEL (reference sequence).